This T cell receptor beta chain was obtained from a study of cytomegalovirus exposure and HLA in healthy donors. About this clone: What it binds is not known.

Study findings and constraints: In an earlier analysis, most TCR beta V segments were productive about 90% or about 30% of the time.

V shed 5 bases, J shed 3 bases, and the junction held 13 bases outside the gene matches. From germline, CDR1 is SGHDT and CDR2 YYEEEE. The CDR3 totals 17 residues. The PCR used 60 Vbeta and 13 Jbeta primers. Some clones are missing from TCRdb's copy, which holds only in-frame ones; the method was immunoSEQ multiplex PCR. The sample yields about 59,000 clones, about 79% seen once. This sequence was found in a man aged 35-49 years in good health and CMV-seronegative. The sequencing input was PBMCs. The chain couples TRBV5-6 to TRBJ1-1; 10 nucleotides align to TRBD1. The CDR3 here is CASSTTEDRGRDTEAFF. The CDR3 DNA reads TGTGCCAGCAGTACAACCGAAGACAGGGGGCGTGACACTGAAGCTTTCTTT.